This is a list of T cell receptor beta chains from one sample in a study of tumor and adjacent non-tumor tissue in lung cancer. One entry per CDR3 protein results from TCRdb running MiXCR on the multiplex PCR reads. The sample has more than 95,000 distinct CDR3 sequences; 66% are singletons. Sequencing was carried out using lung tumor tissue. These receptors all stem from a young man with non-small cell lung cancer. The CDR3 runs from the conserved cysteine through the conserved F or W. D genes are given only for firm matches. For some rows the clone size is stated as once, few or many, or as a class when expanded; others skip it.

v_call	clone_size	j_call	d_call	cdr3_nt	cdr3_aa
TRBV10-3	many	TRBJ2-5	-	TGTGCCATCAGTGCGGGGGAGACCCAGTACTTC	CAISAGETQYF
TRBV5-6	few	TRBJ1-3	-	TGTGCCAGCAGCTCGATCTCTGGGAACACCGTATATTTT	CASSSISGNTVYF
TRBV24-1	-	TRBJ2-1	-	TGTGCCACCAGTGTAGGCGGTACATTATCGAAGCAGTTCTTC	CATSVGGTLSKQFF
TRBV14	-	TRBJ1-6	-	TGTGCCAGCAGCGGAGGGTTGAATTCACCCCTCCACTTT	CASSGGLNSPLHF
TRBV14	-	TRBJ2-1	-	TGTGCCAGCAGCCAAACCGGCGGAGAACAGGGGAGGTTGACGTATGAGCAGTTCTTC	CASSQTGGEQGRLTYEQFF
TRBV4-1	-	TRBJ2-3	-	TGCGCCAGCAGGCACCCCCTGACAGATACGCATTATTTT	CASRHPLTDTHYF
TRBV4-3	-	TRBJ1-2	-	TGCGCCAGCAGCGAAGACAATTACTATGGCTACACCTTC	CASSEDNYYGYTF
TRBV29-1	many	TRBJ2-2	TRBD1	TGCAGCGTTGAGGGGACAGGGGACACCGGGGAGCTGTTTTTT	CSVEGTGDTGELFF
TRBV6-5	many	TRBJ1-1	-	TGTGCCAGCTTCGGGCCAGCCAGGACTGAAGCTTTCTTT	CASFGPARTEAFF
TRBV20-1	many	TRBJ1-6	TRBD1	TGCAGTGCGGAACAGACAGGGAGGGATTCACCCCTCCACTTT	CSAEQTGRDSPLHF
TRBV12-3/TRBV12-4	many	TRBJ2-5	-	TGTGCCAGCAGTTTAGGAGTAGGTCGAGAGACCCAGTACTTC	CASSLGVGRETQYF
TRBV6-5	many	TRBJ2-7	TRBD1	TGTGCCAGCAGTTACTCGGGGACAGGGAGCTACGAGCAGTACTTC	CASSYSGTGSYEQYF
TRBV24-1	-	TRBJ2-3	-	TGTGCCACCAGTGATTCCGGCACAGATACGCAGTATTTT	CATSDSGTDTQYF
TRBV20-1	many	TRBJ2-3	-	TGCAGTGCTAGAGAGAGCACAGATACGCAGTATTTT	CSARESTDTQYF
TRBV20-1	-	TRBJ2-7	-	TGCAGTATTAAGGAACAGGGCCACGAGCAGTACTTC	CSIKEQGHEQYF
TRBV6-1	many	TRBJ1-6	TRBD1	TGTGCCAGCACCTTCCACAGGGGGAGTAGTAATTCACCCCTCCACTTT	CASTFHRGSSNSPLHF
TRBV12-3/TRBV12-4	many	TRBJ1-2	TRBD1	TGTGCCAGCAGTGGGACAGGGAACTATGGCTACACCTTC	CASSGTGNYGYTF
TRBV29-1	-	TRBJ2-7	-	TGCAGCGTGGACACAAGGGTAAGCTCCTACGAGCAGTACTTC	CSVDTRVSSYEQYF